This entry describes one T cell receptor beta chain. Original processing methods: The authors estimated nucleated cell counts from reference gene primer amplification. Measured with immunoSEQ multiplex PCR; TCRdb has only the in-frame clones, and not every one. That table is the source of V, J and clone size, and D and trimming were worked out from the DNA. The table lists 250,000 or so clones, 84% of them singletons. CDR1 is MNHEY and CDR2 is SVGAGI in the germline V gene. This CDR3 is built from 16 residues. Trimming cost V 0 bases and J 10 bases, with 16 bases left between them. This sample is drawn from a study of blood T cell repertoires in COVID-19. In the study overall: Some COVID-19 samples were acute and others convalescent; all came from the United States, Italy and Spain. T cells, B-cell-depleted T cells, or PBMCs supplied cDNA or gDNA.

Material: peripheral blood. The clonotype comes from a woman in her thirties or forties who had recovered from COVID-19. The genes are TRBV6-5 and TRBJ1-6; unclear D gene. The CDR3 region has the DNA TGTGCCAGCAGTTACTCGACGGCATCACCTAGGTCACCCCTCCACTTT. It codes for CASSYSTASPRSPLHF.